Each of the 3 T cell receptor beta chains below was sequenced from the same sample in a study of cytomegalovirus exposure and HLA in healthy donors. Measured with immunoSEQ multiplex PCR; TCRdb has only the in-frame clones, and not every one. The sample includes 150,000 to 200,000 clones, around 85% seen only once; the top ten take about 2.3%. Sample: PBMCs. The origin of the receptors is a man aged 25-45 years in good health and CMV-seropositive.

In its sample, this clone was seen a few times. This chain uses TRBV11-2 with TRBJ2-7; the match to TRBD2 covers 10 bases. CDR1 and CDR2 (germline): SGHAT, FQNNGV. After removal of 3 bases from V and 6 bases from J, the junction contained 5 bases not matched to a gene. The CDR3 is 14 amino acids. CDR3 sequence (DNA): TGTGCCAGCAGCTTGGGGCTAGCGGGGGTCGAGCAGTACTTC. It encodes CASSLGLAGVEQYF.

The V and J genes are TRBV12-5 and TRBJ2-7, with 8 positions matching TRBD1. The V segment lost 4 bases and the J segment 5 bases; nucleotides outside the gene matches: 4. The CDR3 totals 13 residues. Germline CDR1 and CDR2: LGHNT and FRNRAP. The CDR3 here is CASGSMDRDEQYF. The CDR3 DNA follows: TGTGCTAGTGGTTCGATGGACAGGGACGAGCAGTACTTC.

V and J are TRBV9 and TRBJ2-5; 9 nucleotides match TRBD2. CDR1 is SGDLS, CDR2 YYNGEE, per germline. The length of the CDR3 is 17 residues. With 0 bases clipped from V and 2 bases from J, the junction kept 8 bases outside the gene matches. DNA of the CDR3: TGTGCCAGCAGCGTAGGCGCGGGGGGGACAATTCAAGAGACCCAGTACTTC. Encoded protein: CASSVGAGGTIQETQYF.